The clone carrying this TCR beta chain was picked up a small number of times. Its antigen remains unknown. The sample comes from a study of early T cells in non-severe SARS-CoV-2 infection. About the research overall: Sequenced bulk RNA came from whole blood that was unsorted, and chains were unpaired.

Study results and caveats: VDJdb-based annotation leaned toward anti-spike CD8 responses and missed private and CD4 specificities.

The germline V gene encodes CDR1 SQVTM and CDR2 ANQGSEA. The CDR3 extends over 13 amino acids. V gave up 1 base and J gave up 3 bases, with 9 bases separating them. Unique molecular identifiers were affixed to single, distinct cDNA molecules. TCRdb redid the calling of the 5' RACE reads with MiXCR, one entry per CDR3 protein. This table has 75,000 to 80,000 distinct CDR3 sequences, less than 20% appearing once. The TCR sequence derives from an adult who was a healthcare worker with PCR-confirmed SARS-CoV-2 infection or an uninfected control (not recorded which). This chain joins TRBV29-1 and TRBJ1-1; TRBD1 might be the D (5 bases). The specimen sequenced was whole blood. The CDR3 DNA reads as TGCAGCGTTGAAGGGGGCCCCTACACTGAAGCTTTCTTT. Translating gives CSVEGGPYTEAFF.